A selection of T cell receptor beta chains follows, all from one sample in a study of cytomegalovirus exposure and HLA in healthy donors. Profiling relied on immunoSEQ multiplex PCR, and the TCRdb table lists in-frame clones only, not all of them. The sample consists of tens of thousands of clones, around 75% of them appearing once. Sequencing was performed on PBMCs. The receptors come from a woman aged 40 to 50 in good health and CMV-seropositive. Each CDR3 is given with its conserved first and last residue. Each record gives: D gene, J gene, clone size, V gene, CDR3 protein, CDR3 DNA. The D gene is left open where the match is weak. Size values are once, few and many counts, or a class for expanded clones, and some rows have none.

>.|TRBJ2-4|.|TRBV6-6
CASSGREQGQNIQYF
TGTGCCAGCAGTGGCCGGGAACAGGGTCAAAACATTCAGTACTTC
>.|TRBJ1-1|.|TRBV6-1
CASRPTTGNTEAFF
TGTGCCAGCAGACCCACGACAGGGAACACTGAAGCTTTCTTT
>TRBD1|TRBJ2-7|few|TRBV30
CAWKRWTGVYEQYF
TGTGCCTGGAAAAGGTGGACAGGGGTCTACGAGCAGTACTTC
>TRBD2|TRBJ2-1|once|TRBV7-2
CASSELAGNYNEQFF
TGTGCCAGCAGCGAACTAGCGGGGAATTACAATGAGCAGTTCTTC
>.|TRBJ1-1|.|TRBV11-2
CASTPSGLNTEAFF
TGTGCCAGCACCCCTAGCGGCCTGAACACTGAAGCTTTCTTT
>TRBD1|TRBJ1-1|.|TRBV4-3
CASSQNLNPDRAHAFF
TGCGCCAGCAGCCAGAACCTAAACCCGGACAGGGCCCATGCTTTCTTT
>.|TRBJ2-2|.|TRBV6-1
CASSEGRLGELFF
TGTGCCAGCAGTGAGGGCCGGCTGGGGGAGCTGTTTTTT
>.|TRBJ1-2|.|TRBV19
CASSIELGGDGYTF
TGTGCCAGTAGTATAGAACTTGGGGGCGACGGCTACACCTTC
>.|TRBJ2-3|.|TRBV9
CASSIEGGATDTQYF
TGTGCCAGCAGCATTGAAGGCGGGGCGACAGATACGCAGTATTTT
>.|TRBJ2-3|.|TRBV6-1
CASSARGASTDTQYF
TGTGCCAGCAGTGCCCGGGGGGCCTCCACAGATACGCAGTATTTT
>.|TRBJ1-2|.|TRBV5-6
CASSKRPGEKGYTF
TGTGCCAGCAGCAAAAGACCAGGGGAGAAAGGCTACACCTTC
>.|TRBJ1-5|.|TRBV9
CASSLQGSLNQPQHF
TGTGCCAGCAGCTTACAGGGATCCCTCAATCAGCCCCAGCATTTT
>.|TRBJ1-5|.|TRBV6-5
CATATGNQPQHF
TGTGCCACCGCGACAGGAAATCAGCCCCAGCATTTT
>TRBD1|TRBJ1-5|.|TRBV2
CASRGTGDQPQHF
TGTGCCAGCAGGGGAACAGGGGACCAGCCCCAGCATTTT
>.|TRBJ2-7|.|TRBV7-2
CASSLKGDWGEQYF
TGTGCCAGCAGCCTAAAGGGGGATTGGGGAGAGCAGTACTTC
>TRBD1|TRBJ1-4|once|TRBV27
CASSLTGREKLFF
TGTGCCAGCAGTTTGACAGGGCGGGAAAAACTGTTTTTT
>.|TRBJ1-6|few|TRBV4-3
CASSQDPPAGYNSPLHF
TGCGCCAGCAGCCAAGATCCGCCCGCAGGCTATAATTCACCCCTCCACTTT
>.|TRBJ1-2|.|TRBV7-2
CASSRDFLDPYGYTF
TGTGCCAGCAGCCGGGACTTCCTGGACCCCTATGGCTACACCTTC
>.|TRBJ1-4|once|TRBV6-6
CASTPNGGHEKLFF
TGTGCCAGCACCCCTAACGGAGGACATGAAAAACTGTTTTTT
>.|TRBJ2-3|.|TRBV10-1
CASSERGRTDTQYF
TGCGCCAGCAGTGAGCGAGGTCGCACAGATACGCAGTATTTT
>TRBD1|TRBJ1-1|.|TRBV18
CASSRNTGVSTEAFF
TGTGCCAGCTCACGTAATACAGGGGTCAGCACTGAAGCTTTCTTT
>TRBD2|TRBJ2-2|.|TRBV10-3
CAISASGAHTGELFF
TGTGCCATCAGTGCTAGCGGGGCCCACACCGGGGAGCTGTTTTTT
>.|TRBJ2-2|.|TRBV9
CASSVDGDTGELFF
TGTGCCAGCAGCGTAGATGGAGACACCGGGGAGCTGTTTTTT
>.|TRBJ2-1|.|TRBV6-6
CASSSHSSVNEQFF
TGTGCCAGCAGTTCCCACTCATCCGTCAATGAGCAGTTCTTC
>.|TRBJ1-4|once|TRBV7-9
CASSLENIELFF
TGTGCCAGCAGCCTAGAGAATATAGAACTGTTTTTT
>.|TRBJ2-5|.|TRBV5-4
CASSLAQAQETQYF
TGTGCCAGCAGCTTAGCACAGGCTCAAGAGACCCAGTACTTC
>.|TRBJ1-3|.|TRBV9
CASSPREGEIGNTIYF
TGTGCCAGCAGCCCTCGCGAGGGAGAGATTGGAAACACCATATATTTT
>.|TRBJ1-1|few|TRBV10-2
CASRAWGRASTEAFF
TGCGCCAGCAGGGCCTGGGGCAGGGCGAGCACTGAAGCTTTCTTT
>.|TRBJ2-3|.|TRBV11-3
CASSLGGQSKTQYF
TGTGCCAGCAGCTTAGGAGGCCAAAGTAAGACGCAGTATTTT